This T cell receptor (beta chain) was sequenced in a study of T cells after yellow fever vaccination. Points from the study as a whole: Most clones from primary vaccination were detected again post-booster (approximately 97% CD4, 88% CD8). Researchers noted that a small share of clonotypes showed up in both CD4 and CD8 compartments.

The CDR3 is 12 amino acids. CDR1 and CDR2 from the germline V gene are SNHLY and FYNNEI. Trimming left V 5 bases short and J 8 bases short, with 9 bases between. Concerning this clonotype: Its antigen is not identified.

For TCR, cDNA came from 5'RACE template switching, which added a universal primer site and UMIs. TCRdb fed the 5' RACE reads into MiXCR, producing one record per CDR3 protein. The table lists some 170,000 distinct CDR3 sequences, about a tenth of them singletons. The J gene is TRBJ1-4, the V gene TRBV2; D is perhaps TRBD1 (5 bases). Specimen: CD8+ T cells sorted from PBMCs, collected 45 days after the yellow fever booster vaccination. This TCR was sampled from a man between 18 and 35 years old who received the YFV17D yellow fever vaccine. CDR3 region: CASSTRQEKLFF. CDR3 nucleotide sequence: TGTGCCAGCAGTACCCGACAGGAAAAACTGTTTTTT.